This T cell receptor (beta chain) was identified in a study of blood T cell repertoires in COVID-19. About the research overall: The United States, Italy and Spain supplied acute and convalescent COVID-19 samples. Sources were T cells, B-cell-depleted T cells, or PBMCs; the material itself was cDNA or gDNA.

This CDR3 has 16 residues. Trimming cost V 3 bases and J 0 bases, with 14 bases left between them. CDR1 is SGHTA, CDR2 FQGNSA, per germline. Participants were aged about 18 to 100 years from approximately 23 US areas. Per the authors' pipeline: Reference gene primer amplification gave nucleated cell count estimates. Assay used: immunoSEQ multiplex PCR; TCRdb lists only in-frame clones, some missing. V and J calls and clone size are those listed in that table; D and trimming were worked out from the DNA. The table shows around 200,000 clones, with about 90% occurring only once. The genes are TRBV7-2 and TRBJ1-1; D unclear. Sequencing was performed on PBMCs or T cells enriched from blood (not recorded which). The sequence came from a woman in her forties or fifties in a cohort exposed to, infected with or recovered from COVID-19 (not recorded which). CDR3 DNA: TGTGCCAGCAGCTTGGTAGGGAGTACCATGAACACTGAAGCTTTCTTT. Translated, it gives CASSLVGSTMNTEAFF.